This T cell receptor beta chain was recorded in a study of shared clonotypes between healthy human individuals. Study outcomes and limitations: In general, naive subsets displayed greater estimated richness than memory subsets did.

CDR3 length: 13 amino acids. Comment on this clone: Its antigen is undetermined.

Original data processing: Because ImmunoSEQ provided only junction sequences with no quality scores, the filtering differed. The protocol was immunoSEQ multiplex PCR, while the TCRdb copy is restricted to in-frame clones and leaves out a portion. V, J and clone size are those of that table, while D and trimming were read from the DNA. This table has over a million clones, around 97% appearing once. All of the donors resided in Nashville, Tennessee, and each was a Caucasian adult. The receptor's source is a man aged 25 to 40 in good health. The rearrangement uses TRBV21-1 and TRBJ1-1. TRBV21-1 is a documented pseudogene. The sample comprised naive CD4+ T cells sorted from blood. As to subset: CD45RA+ positively selected. CDR3 DNA: TGTGCCAGCAGCAAAGACGTAGGCTCTGAAGCTTTCTTT. As protein: CASSKDVGSEAFF.